These T cell receptor beta chains were read from a single sample in a study of human T cells and chemical hapten exposure. MiXCR, applied by TCRdb to the RACE reads, yields one record per CDR3 protein. The sample lists roughly 30,000 distinct CDR3 sequences; 7.4% were seen once. Sample: whole blood. These receptors were taken from a human donor in good health. Some clones in this sample may be carry-over from other donors' samples. The CDR3 runs from the conserved cysteine through the conserved F or W. A D gene is named only where the DNA matches it firmly. Rows give clone size only sometimes, using once, few, many, or a class for an expanded clone.

d_call j_call clone_size v_call cdr3_nt cdr3_aa
NA TRBJ1-5 few TRBV9 TGTGCCAGCAGCGAAGGGGTAGGTAATCAGCCCCAGCATTTT CASSEGVGNQPQHF
TRBD1 TRBJ1-6 NA TRBV28 TGTGCCAGCAGGCCCGTCCCAGGGGGAGATTCACCCCTCCACTTT CASRPVPGGDSPLHF
NA TRBJ2-7 few TRBV6-2/TRBV6-3 TGTGCCAGCAGCCGCCCCGCCGGGACACTATTTTACGAGCAGTACTTC CASSRPAGTLFYEQYF
NA TRBJ2-4 many TRBV28 TGTGCCAGCAGTTCACCCCCGCCCGTAGCCAAAAACATTCAGTACTTC CASSSPPPVAKNIQYF
NA TRBJ2-7 many TRBV28 TGTGCCAGCAGTTTATCCTGCGCCTACGAGCAGTACTTC CASSLSCAYEQYF
TRBD1 TRBJ1-5 many TRBV20-1 TGCAGTGCCGTGGACAGGATCAATAGCAATCAGCCCCAGCATTTT CSAVDRINSNQPQHF
TRBD1 TRBJ1-1 many TRBV20-1 TGCAGTGCTAGAGGGCAGGGGGACACTGAAGCTTTCTTT CSARGQGDTEAFF
TRBD2 TRBJ2-7 many TRBV27 TGTGCCAGCAGTAACCGGGGGGTGACCTACGAGCAGTACTTC CASSNRGVTYEQYF
NA TRBJ2-4 many TRBV20-1 TGCAGTGCTAGTGGGTTGGCGGGGATCAAAAACATTCAGTACTTC CSASGLAGIKNIQYF
NA TRBJ2-7 many TRBV20-1 TGCAGTGCTAGAGAATTCCCGGGGGAGCAGTACTTC CSAREFPGEQYF
NA TRBJ2-5 few TRBV28 TGTGCCAGCAGTTTTACAGGGACCCTAGAGACCCAGTACTTC CASSFTGTLETQYF
NA TRBJ1-2 few TRBV2 TGTGCCAGCAGTGTCTTAAGGACGGAAGGCTACACCTTC CASSVLRTEGYTF
NA TRBJ1-3 NA TRBV30 TGTGCCTGGAAGCAAAGGGGAAACACCATATATTTT CAWKQRGNTIYF
NA TRBJ2-5 NA TRBV7-2 TGTGCCAGCAGCTTATCGTGGGCAGAGACCCAGTACTTC CASSLSWAETQYF
NA TRBJ2-1 NA TRBV7-2 TGTGCCAGCAGCTTAGTTAAGGGGGGGGGGAGGAGTGAGCAGTTCTTC CASSLVKGGGRSEQFF
NA TRBJ1-2 once TRBV7-9 TGTGCCAGCGGGTCCGGGGGGACCTATGGCTACCCCTTC CASGSGGTYGYPF
TRBD2 TRBJ2-7 NA TRBV29-1 TGCAGCGTGATAAGGACTAGTCTTAAGGACGAGCAGTACTTC CSVIRTSLKDEQYF
NA TRBJ1-2 few TRBV6-2/TRBV6-3 TGTGCCAGCAGAAGTAGAGAGGACTATGGCTACACCTTC CASRSREDYGYTF
NA TRBJ2-3 few TRBV20-1 TGCAGTGCTGCTCGGGGGAAGGCGGATACGCAGTATTTT CSAARGKADTQYF
TRBD1 TRBJ2-5 few TRBV18 TGTGCCAGCTCACCAAGGGCCGCAGGGGGCGCTTTCCAAGAGACCCAGTACTTC CASSPRAAGGAFQETQYF
NA TRBJ2-1 many TRBV20-1 TGCAGTGCTAGAGAGCGGTTGGTCGACCCCAAGCAGTTCTTC CSARERLVDPKQFF
NA TRBJ1-5 few TRBV6-2/TRBV6-3 TGTGCCAGCAGTAACCCCAGGGGCAATCAGCCCCAGCATTTT CASSNPRGNQPQHF
NA TRBJ2-3 few TRBV14 TGTGCCAGCAGCCCGGGACTTTCAGATACGCAGTATTTT CASSPGLSDTQYF
TRBD2 TRBJ2-7 many TRBV29-1 TGCAGCGCATTCGCGCTAGCGGGAGGCCAGTACGAGCAGTACTTC CSAFALAGGQYEQYF
NA TRBJ2-3 NA TRBV5-6 TGTGCCAGCAGCTTGGATGTCACAGATACGCAGTATTTT CASSLDVTDTQYF
NA TRBJ2-5 few TRBV4-1 TGCGCCAGCAGCCAATTCTCCGAAGCGGTACGAGAGACCCAGTACTTC CASSQFSEAVRETQYF
TRBD2 TRBJ2-7 many TRBV20-1 TGCAGTGCACCGACTAGCGGGTTTCCGTACGAGCAGTACTTC CSAPTSGFPYEQYF
TRBD1 TRBJ1-2 few TRBV6-4 TGTGCCAGCAGTGACTCTAGAGGGGGCACTAATCTTAGGAACTATGGCTACACCTTC CASSDSRGGTNLRNYGYTF
TRBD1 TRBJ1-4 NA TRBV4-1 TGCGCCAGCAGTCGGGACAGTACAACTAATGAAAAACTGTTTTTT CASSRDSTTNEKLFF
TRBD1 TRBJ1-1 few TRBV6-2/TRBV6-3 TGTGCCAGTCTGAGACAGGGCGGCACTGAAGCTTTCTTT CASLRQGGTEAFF
TRBD2 TRBJ2-1 many TRBV10-3 TGTGCCATCAGTGAGCCTAGCGGCGTAAGCTCCTACAATGAGCAGTTCTTC CAISEPSGVSSYNEQFF
NA TRBJ2-2 many TRBV18 TGTGCCAGCTCCCAGTCCACCGGGGAGCTGTTTTTT CASSQSTGELFF
TRBD1 TRBJ2-1 few TRBV29-1 TGCAGCGTTTTGGACAGGGGCCCAACTTGGGGCTCCTACAATGAGCAGTTCTTC CSVLDRGPTWGSYNEQFF
TRBD2 TRBJ2-1 many TRBV6-5 TGTGCCAGCAGTTATGGACTAGCGAACCATAATGAGCAGTTCTTC CASSYGLANHNEQFF
NA TRBJ1-2 NA TRBV27 TGTGCCAGCAGTTTATCCCCTTTATGGGGGGACTATGGCTACACCTTC CASSLSPLWGDYGYTF
TRBD2 TRBJ2-7 many TRBV7-8 TGTGCCAGCAGCGCGTCTCCCGGGACTAGAAACTACGAGCAGTACTTC CASSASPGTRNYEQYF
NA TRBJ1-4 few TRBV14 TGTGCCAGCAGCCAGCAACAGGGTTGGGGTGAAAAACTGTTTTTT CASSQQQGWGEKLFF
NA TRBJ1-6 NA TRBV14 TGTGCCAGCAGCCTACCGGGACACCCCCGGAATTCACCCCTCCACTTT CASSLPGHPRNSPLHF
NA TRBJ1-5 few TRBV18 TGTGCCAGCTCACCGACAGCACGTTCGGATCAGCCCCAGCATTTT CASSPTARSDQPQHF
TRBD1 TRBJ1-2 many TRBV7-9 TGTGCCAGCAGCCCGGACAGGGCCTATGGCTACACCTTC CASSPDRAYGYTF
NA TRBJ1-1 NA TRBV5-1 TGCGCCAGCAGCTTGGAAAGTGGAATCATGAACACTGAAGCTTTCTTT CASSLESGIMNTEAFF
TRBD2 TRBJ2-7 NA TRBV28 TGTGCCAGCAGTTTCCGCGGGGGAGTATCCTACGAGCAGTACTTC CASSFRGGVSYEQYF
NA TRBJ1-3 few TRBV6-5 TGTGCCAGCAGCTACACCCGGACAGGAAACACCATATATTTT CASSYTRTGNTIYF
TRBD1 TRBJ1-5 few TRBV20-1 TGCAGTGCTAGACTAACAGGGGGGGTTAGCAATCAGCCCCAGCATTTT CSARLTGGVSNQPQHF
NA TRBJ1-1 many TRBV5-1 TGCGCCAGCAGCCGAGGCCAACTCAACCCAAGTGAAGCTTTCTTT CASSRGQLNPSEAFF
NA TRBJ2-7 many TRBV4-1 TGCGCCAGCAGCCAAGATGGGGGGTGGGACGCTACCTACGAGCAGTACTTC CASSQDGGWDATYEQYF
NA TRBJ2-3 NA TRBV29-1 TGCAGCGTTGATGGGTGGCCCACAGATACGCAGTATTTT CSVDGWPTDTQYF